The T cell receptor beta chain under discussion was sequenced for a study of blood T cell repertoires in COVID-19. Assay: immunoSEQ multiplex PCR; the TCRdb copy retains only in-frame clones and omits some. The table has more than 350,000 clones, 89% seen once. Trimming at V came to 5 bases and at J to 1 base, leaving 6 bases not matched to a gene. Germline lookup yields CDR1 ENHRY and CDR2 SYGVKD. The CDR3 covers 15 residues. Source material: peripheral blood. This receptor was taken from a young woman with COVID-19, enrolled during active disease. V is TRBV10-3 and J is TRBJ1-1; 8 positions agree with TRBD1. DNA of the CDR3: TGTGCCATCAGTAGTCAGACAGGGGAGAACACTGAAGCTTTCTTT. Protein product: CAISSQTGENTEAFF.